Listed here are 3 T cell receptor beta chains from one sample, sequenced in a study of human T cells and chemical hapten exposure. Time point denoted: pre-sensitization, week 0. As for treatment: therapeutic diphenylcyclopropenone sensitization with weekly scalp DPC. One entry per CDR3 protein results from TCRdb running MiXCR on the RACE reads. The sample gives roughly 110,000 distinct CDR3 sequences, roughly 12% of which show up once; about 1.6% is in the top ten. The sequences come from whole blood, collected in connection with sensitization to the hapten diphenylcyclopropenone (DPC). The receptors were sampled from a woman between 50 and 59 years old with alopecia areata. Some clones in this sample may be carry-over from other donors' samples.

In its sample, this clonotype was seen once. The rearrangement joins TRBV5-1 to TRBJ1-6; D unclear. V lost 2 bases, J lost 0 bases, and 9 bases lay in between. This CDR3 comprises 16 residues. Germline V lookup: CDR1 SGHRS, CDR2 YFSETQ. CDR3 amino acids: CASSFDPDSYNSPLHF. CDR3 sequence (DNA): TGCGCCAGCAGCTTCGACCCGGACTCCTATAATTCACCCCTCCACTTT. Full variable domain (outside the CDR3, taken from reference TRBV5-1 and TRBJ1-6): KAGVTQTPRYLIKTRGQQVTLSCSPISGHRSVSWYQQTPGQGLQFLFEYFSETQRNKGNFPGRFSGRQFSNSRSEMNVSTLELGDSALYLCASSFDPDSYNSPLHFGNGTRLTVT.

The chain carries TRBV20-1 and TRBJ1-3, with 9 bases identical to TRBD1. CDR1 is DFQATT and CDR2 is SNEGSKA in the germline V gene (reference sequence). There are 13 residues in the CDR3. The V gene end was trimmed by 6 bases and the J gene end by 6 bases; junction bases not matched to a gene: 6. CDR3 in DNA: TGCAGTGCAAGGGGACAGGGACAAAACACCATATATTTT. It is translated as CSARGQGQNTIYF.

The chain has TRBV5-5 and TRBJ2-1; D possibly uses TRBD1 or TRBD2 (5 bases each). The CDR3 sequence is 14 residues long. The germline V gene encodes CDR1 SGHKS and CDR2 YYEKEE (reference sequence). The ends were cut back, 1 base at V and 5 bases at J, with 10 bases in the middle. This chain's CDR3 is CASSLLRENNEQFF. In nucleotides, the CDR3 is TGTGCCAGCAGCTTGCTCAGGGAGAACAATGAGCAGTTCTTC.